Listed here is a single T cell receptor (beta chain). The V and J ends lost 4 bases and 1 base respectively, with 18 bases between them. Looked up from germline, CDR1 is SGHRS and CDR2 is YFSETQ. CDR3 size: 16 residues. TCRdb processed the RT-PCR reads anew with MiXCR; each CDR3 protein has one entry. This sample has about 680,000 distinct CDR3 sequences, with approximately 15% found just once. The source of this sequence is a female donor in good health, serving as a healthy control. V is TRBV5-1 and J is TRBJ2-7; D could derive from TRBD1 or TRBD2 (5 bases each). What was sequenced was memory CD4+ T cells from blood. The CDR3 region has the DNA TGCGCCAGCAGCCTCGCCCCGGGGACGGGGTCCTACGAGCAGTACTTC. Amino acids: CASSLAPGTGSYEQYF.